The source of this T cell receptor beta chain is a study of metastatic and nonmetastatic thyroid tumors. At the level of the study: Comparison of repertoires was carried out across blood and tumor or nodule tissue from malignant and benign thyroid patients. The study's findings and limits: In both blood and tumor samples, TCR beta diversity was reported significantly higher for malignant than benign nodules.

Per the germline V gene, CDR1 is KGHSH and CDR2 is LQKENI. The CDR3 is 18 residues long. V shed 3 bases, J shed 9 bases, and the junction held 17 bases outside the gene matches. All patients were treatment-naive before thyroid surgery. How the authors handled the data: Between-group CDR3 differences, defined by clinicopathological status, yielded a distant-metastasis classifier for papillary thyroid cancer. TCRdb used MiXCR to call clones anew from the PCR reads. TCRdb, not the original authors, processed these V and J calls. The data contain roughly 20,000 clones, roughly 18% of them singletons. A word on this clone: Antigen: not known.

Sequencing used blood. This chain connects TRBV18 to TRBJ2-2; the match to TRBD1 covers 9 bases. The source of this sequence is a male donor with papillary thyroid cancer or a benign thyroid nodule (not recorded which). Some clones in this sample may be carry-over from other donors' samples. The CDR3 region is CASSPPTGTGLKTWELFF. CDR3 bases: TGTGCCAGCTCACCCCCGACCGGGACAGGGTTAAAGACCTGGGAGCTGTTTTTT.